Listed below are T cell receptor beta chains from one sample, sequenced in a study of graft-versus-host responses after intestinal transplantation. What these receptors recognize is not known. Libraries were prepared by immunoSEQ multiplex PCR; TCRdb keeps only in-frame clonotypes and omits some of them. The repertoire consists of approximately 80,000 clones, with roughly nine tenths occurring once and the leading ten covering 0.3% to 0.4%. The sample was unstimulated CD4+ T cells sorted from spleen or lymph node cells, taken before intestinal transplant. All receptors derive from a human donor who received an intestinal transplant. Each CDR3 is given with its conserved first and last residue. The D gene is left open where the match is weak. Some rows mark clone size as missing; the rest say once, few, many or name a class of expanded clone.

-	TRBV7-9	-	TRBJ1-2	TGTGCCAGCAGCTCTCCGACAGGAGCCTATGGCTACACCTTC	CASSSPTGAYGYTF
-	TRBV2	-	TRBJ1-4	TGTGCCAGCACTAGAACGATGAGGGGAAGGGGGAATGAAAAACTGTTTTTT	CASTRTMRGRGNEKLFF
TRBD1	TRBV27	-	TRBJ1-2	TGTGCCAGCAGTTTCGAAGGACAGGGGGGCTATGGCTACACCTTC	CASSFEGQGGYGYTF
-	TRBV27	-	TRBJ2-2	TGTGCCAGCAGTTTCGCAGGGCACACCGGGGAGCTGTTTTTT	CASSFAGHTGELFF
-	TRBV6-1	-	TRBJ1-6	TGTGCCAGCCAACTCGAGATCGGTTCACCCCTCCACTTT	CASQLEIGSPLHF
-	TRBV5-1	-	TRBJ2-5	TGCGCCAGCAGCTTGGCGGGATTCTCTAAAGAAGAGACCCAGTACTTC	CASSLAGFSKEETQYF
TRBD2	TRBV14	-	TRBJ2-7	TGTGCCAGCAGCCAAGCGGGTCTAGCGGGAGTGGGGGAGCAGTACTTC	CASSQAGLAGVGEQYF
TRBD2	TRBV6-1	-	TRBJ2-1	TGTGCCAGCAGTCGAGGGGAGGGGAAGCAGTTCTTC	CASSRGEGKQFF
-	TRBV27	-	TRBJ1-4	TGTGCCAGCCGTCGGTTCGGAGGCGGCGAAAAACTGTTTTTT	CASRRFGGGEKLFF
TRBD1	TRBV27	once	TRBJ1-1	TGTGCCAGCAGTTTAATCTGGCAGGGGGCGACGAACACTGAAGCTTTCTTT	CASSLIWQGATNTEAFF
-	TRBV30	-	TRBJ1-5	TGTGCCTGGAGTGGAAACAGCATCAATCAGCCCCAGCATTTT	CAWSGNSINQPQHF
-	TRBV5-1	-	TRBJ1-4	TGCGCCAGCAGCTTGACAGCAACTAATGAAAAACTGTTTTTT	CASSLTATNEKLFF
-	TRBV7-9	-	TRBJ1-1	TGTGCCAGCAGCCGGGACTCAGGGACTGAAGCTTTCTTT	CASSRDSGTEAFF
TRBD2	TRBV4-1	-	TRBJ2-1	TGCGCCAGCAGTCTCGTGCCTGGACTAGCGGGAGGCCTTGAGCAGTTCTTC	CASSLVPGLAGGLEQFF
TRBD1	TRBV29-1	-	TRBJ1-2	TGCAGCGTGGGACAGGCCGGGGGCTATGGCTACACCTTC	CSVGQAGGYGYTF
-	TRBV5-4	once	TRBJ1-1	TGTGCCAGCAGTACTAAATCGACCCAGAACACTGAAGCTTTCTTT	CASSTKSTQNTEAFF
TRBD2	TRBV27	-	TRBJ2-2	TGTGCCAGCAGTTTATCTTTTTGGCGGGAGCTTCGGGGCACCGGGGAGCTGTTTTTT	CASSLSFWRELRGTGELFF